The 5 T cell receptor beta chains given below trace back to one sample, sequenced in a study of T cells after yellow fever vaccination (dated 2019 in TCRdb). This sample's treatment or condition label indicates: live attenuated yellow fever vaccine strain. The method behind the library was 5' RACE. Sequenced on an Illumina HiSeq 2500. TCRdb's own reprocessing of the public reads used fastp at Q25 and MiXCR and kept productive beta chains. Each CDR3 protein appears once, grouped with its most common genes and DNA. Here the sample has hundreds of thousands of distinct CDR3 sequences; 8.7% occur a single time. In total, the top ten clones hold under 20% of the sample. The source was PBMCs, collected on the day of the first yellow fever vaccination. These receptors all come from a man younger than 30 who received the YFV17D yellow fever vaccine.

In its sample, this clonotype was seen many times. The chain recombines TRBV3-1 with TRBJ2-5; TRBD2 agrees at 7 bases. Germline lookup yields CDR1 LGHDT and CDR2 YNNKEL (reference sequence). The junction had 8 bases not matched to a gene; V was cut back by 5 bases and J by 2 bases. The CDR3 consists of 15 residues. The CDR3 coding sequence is TGTGCCAGCAGCGACACTCTAGCGGTACAAGAGACCCAGTACTTC. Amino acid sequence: CASSDTLAVQETQYF.

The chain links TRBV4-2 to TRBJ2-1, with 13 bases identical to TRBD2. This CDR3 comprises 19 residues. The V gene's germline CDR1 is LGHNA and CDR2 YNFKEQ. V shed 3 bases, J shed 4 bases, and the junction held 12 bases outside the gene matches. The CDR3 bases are TGTGCCAGCAGCCAGCTAGGACTAGCGGGGGTCCGAGATTACAATGAGCAGTTCTTC. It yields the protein CASSQLGLAGVRDYNEQFF.

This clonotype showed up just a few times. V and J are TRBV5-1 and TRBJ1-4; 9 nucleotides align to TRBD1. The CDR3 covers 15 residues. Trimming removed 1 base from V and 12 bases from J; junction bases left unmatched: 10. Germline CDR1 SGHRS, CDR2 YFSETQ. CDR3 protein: CASSLLGGQGRQLFF. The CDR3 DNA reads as TGCGCCAGCAGCTTGCTGGGGGGACAGGGTCGGCAACTGTTTTTT.

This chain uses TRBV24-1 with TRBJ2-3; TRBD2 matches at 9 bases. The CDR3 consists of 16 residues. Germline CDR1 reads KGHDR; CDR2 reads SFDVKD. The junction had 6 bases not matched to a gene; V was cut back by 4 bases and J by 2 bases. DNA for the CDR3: TGTGCCACCAGTGACGGTTTAGCGGGGGTCACAGATACGCAGTATTTT. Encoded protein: CATSDGLAGVTDTQYF.

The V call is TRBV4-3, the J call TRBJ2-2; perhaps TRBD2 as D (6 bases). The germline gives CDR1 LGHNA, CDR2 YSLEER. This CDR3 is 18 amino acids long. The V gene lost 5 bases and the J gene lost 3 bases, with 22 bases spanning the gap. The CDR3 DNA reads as TGCGCCAGCAGCACAAGTCCCGGCGGGGCGTTCGACACCGGGGAGCTGTTTTTT. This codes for CASSTSPGGAFDTGELFF.